Presented here are 30 T cell receptor beta chains from one specimen sequenced in a study of blood T cell repertoires in COVID-19. Generated by immunoSEQ multiplex PCR, the TCRdb table keeps only in-frame clones and is missing some. The sample lists approximately 51,000 clones, about 90% seen once, with just under 6.5% in the top ten. The specimen was peripheral blood. These receptors originate from a man in his sixties or seventies with active COVID-19.

The rearrangement uses TRBV10-2 and TRBJ1-1; the D gene is possibly TRBD1 (6 bases). In germline, CDR1 is WSHSY, CDR2 SAAADI. Trimming removed 8 bases at V and 2 bases at J, with 27 bases between. The CDR3 covers 18 residues. The CDR3 nucleotides are TGCGCCAGCGTCGGGCGGGGATTCGGGGGGCGCCGAAACACTGAAGCTTTCTTT. Translated, it gives CASVGRGFGGRRNTEAFF.

This chain uses TRBV24-1 with TRBJ2-5, with D perhaps TRBD1 (6 bases). CDR3 length equals 15 residues. The germline gives CDR1 KGHDR, CDR2 SFDVKD. V was cut by 3 bases and J by 3 bases, with 13 bases left in between. The chain's CDR3 is CATSDPPGAKETQYF. CDR3 bases: TGTGCCACCAGTGATCCCCCAGGGGCAAAAGAGACCCAGTACTTC.

The J gene is TRBJ1-5, the V gene TRBV2; 8 bases match TRBD1. The CDR3 has 14 amino acids. Per the germline V gene, CDR1 is SNHLY and CDR2 is FYNNEI. V gave up 5 bases and J gave up 7 bases; unmatched junction bases: 7. The CDR3 here is CASSTQGGRQPQHF. The CDR3 bases are TGTGCCAGCAGTACACAGGGGGGAAGGCAGCCCCAGCATTTT.

V gene TRBV12-3 or TRBV12-4 combines with J gene TRBJ2-1; D gene ambiguous. The V gene lost 1 base and the J gene lost 10 bases, with 5 bases spanning the gap. The CDR3 loop spans 11 amino acids. The CDR3, as DNA: TGTGCCAGCAGTTTAGTGGAGGAGCAGTTCTTC. This encodes CASSLVEEQFF.

CDR3 coding DNA: TGTGCCAGCAGCACATTCGGGCGACAGGGAAGGGAGACCCAGTACTTC. The encoded protein is CASSTFGRQGRETQYF. V is TRBV7-9 and J is TRBJ2-5; TRBD1 matches 7 bases. From germline, CDR1 is SEHNR and CDR2 FQNEAQ (reference sequence). This CDR3 has 16 residues. The V segment lost 5 bases and the J segment 5 bases; nucleotides outside the gene matches: 14.

The chain uses TRBV6-5 and TRBJ2-3; D not resolved. Looked up from germline, CDR1 is MNHEY and CDR2 is SVGAGI. Trimming shortened V by 0 bases and J by 0 bases, and 4 bases separated the two germline ends. This CDR3 has 14 residues. CDR3 protein: CASSYSASTDTQYF. CDR3 nucleotides: TGTGCCAGCAGTTACTCGGCTAGCACAGATACGCAGTATTTT.

This chain links TRBV19 with TRBJ1-4; D gene uncertain. Germline V gives CDR1 LNHDA, CDR2 SQIVND (reference sequence). This CDR3 has 14 amino acids. Trimming left V 5 bases short and J 0 bases short, with 7 bases between. Written as DNA, the CDR3 is TGTGCCAGTAGTTACAGAGCAACTAATGAAAAACTGTTTTTT. Translating it yields CASSYRATNEKLFF.

V usage is TRBV9 and J usage is TRBJ2-3; TRBD1 matches at 9 bases. The CDR3 has 18 residues. The germline gives CDR1 SGDLS, CDR2 YYNGEE. V was pared by 0 bases and J by 3 bases, with 11 bases of the junction left unmatched. CDR3 amino acids: CASSVAGTGDRATDTQYF. Here the CDR3 DNA reads TGTGCCAGCAGCGTAGCGGGGACTGGGGACAGGGCGACAGATACGCAGTATTTT.

The chain is built from TRBV3-1 (or the pseudogene TRBV3-2) and TRBJ1-2; possibly TRBD1 for D (6 bases). The V gene lost 7 bases and the J gene lost 0 bases, with 12 bases spanning the gap. Germline-derived CDR1 and CDR2 are LGHDT and YNNKEL (reference sequence). There are 14 residues in the CDR3. The CDR3 reads CASISTGTNYGYTF. CDR3 in DNA: TGTGCCAGCATTTCGACAGGCACTAACTATGGCTACACCTTC.

The V and J genes are TRBV7-2 and TRBJ2-7; possibly TRBD1 for D (6 bases). Trimming left V 4 bases short and J 2 bases short, with 12 bases between. From germline, CDR1 is SGHTA and CDR2 FQGNSA. The CDR3 extends over 14 amino acids. In nucleotides, the CDR3 is TGTGCCAGCAGCTCATCCCGGGACACCTACGAGCAGTACTTC. As protein: CASSSSRDTYEQYF.

The CDR3 sequence is CASSPGARETQYF. DNA for the CDR3: TGCGCCAGCTCCCCTGGAGCCAGAGAGACCCAGTACTTC. The chain uses TRBV5-1 and TRBJ2-5; D is unclear. CDR3 length: 13 amino acids. V dropped 7 bases and J dropped 4 bases, with 14 bases sitting between them. Per germline, CDR1 SGHRS and CDR2 YFSETQ.

The chain is built from TRBV3-1 (or the pseudogene TRBV3-2) and TRBJ1-3; D not resolved. Germline CDR1 LGHDT, CDR2 YNNKEL (reference sequence). The length of the CDR3 is 13 residues. The V gene lost 2 bases and the J gene lost 7 bases, with 9 bases spanning the gap. The CDR3 protein is CASSQSSSNTIYF. CDR3 DNA: TGTGCCAGCAGCCAATCCTCCTCTAACACCATATATTTT.

This sequence joins TRBV30 and TRBJ2-3; TRBD2 is a possible D gene (7 bases). The CDR3 loop spans 14 amino acids. Trimming pared 0 bases from V and 2 bases from J, leaving 9 bases between. Per germline, CDR1 GTSNPN and CDR2 SVGIG (reference sequence). The CDR3 DNA is TGTGCCTGGAGTGTAGGGGGGGCCACAGATACGCAGTATTTT. Translated: CAWSVGGATDTQYF.

This chain uses TRBV7-2 with TRBJ2-6; D uncertain. The CDR3 consists of 16 residues. The V end was cut by 1 base, the J end by 0 bases, with 7 bases between. The germline V gene encodes CDR1 SGHTA and CDR2 FQGNSA. The CDR3 region is CASSLVGTSGANVLTF. DNA for the CDR3: TGTGCCAGCAGCTTAGTTGGCACCTCTGGGGCCAACGTCCTGACTTTC.

This clone was seen a single time. The CDR3 nucleotides read TGTGCCAGCAGTTTTTATGCGCAGCCCCAGCATTTT. The encoded protein is CASSFYAQPQHF. V and J are TRBV12-3 or TRBV12-4 and TRBJ1-5; D remains unclear. Trimming took 3 bases from V and 7 from J, leaving 7 bases between them. The CDR3 spans 12 residues.

The chain combines TRBV6-5 with TRBJ2-2, with D tentatively TRBD2 (6 bases). Trimming cost V 7 bases and J 0 bases, with 12 bases left between them. The CDR3 contains 15 residues. Germline lookup yields CDR1 MNHEY and CDR2 SVGAGI. The CDR3 DNA reads TGTGCCAGCACCATTGGGACTTCGAACACCGGGGAGCTGTTTTTT. Amino acid sequence: CASTIGTSNTGELFF.

The rearrangement links TRBV4-3 to TRBJ1-2; 8 bases are a match to TRBD1. The CDR3 has 16 amino acids. Germline V gene data show CDR1 as LGHNA and CDR2 as YSLEER. V dropped 0 bases and J dropped 4; count of bases not matched to a gene: 7. CDR3 residues: CASSQDFRTGGYGYTF. The CDR3 DNA reads TGCGCCAGCAGCCAAGATTTCAGAACAGGGGGCTATGGCTACACCTTC.

The V gene is TRBV3-1 (or the pseudogene TRBV3-2), the J gene TRBJ2-2; TRBD2 might be the D (6 bases). Trimming shortened V by 0 bases and J by 4 bases, and 12 bases separated the two germline ends. The CDR3 is 16 amino acids. Germline CDR1 reads LGHDT; CDR2 reads YNNKEL (reference sequence). The CDR3 reads CASSQDFRGGTGELFF. As DNA, the CDR3 is TGTGCCAGCAGCCAAGATTTTCGGGGAGGCACCGGGGAGCTGTTTTTT.

The rearrangement links TRBV11-3 to TRBJ2-1; the D gene is possibly TRBD2 (6 bases). V was shortened by 1 base and J by 0 bases, with 16 bases between the two germline ends. There are 18 residues in the CDR3. Germline loops: CDR1 SGHNT, CDR2 YENEEA. CDR3 sequence: CASSLASWEVRSYNEQFF. The CDR3 DNA reads as TGTGCCAGCAGCTTAGCTAGTTGGGAGGTCCGCTCCTACAATGAGCAGTTCTTC. Drawing the rest from reference TRBV11-3 and TRBJ2-1, the complete variable domain is EAGVVQSPRYKIIEKKQPVAFWCNPISGHNTLYWYLQNLGQGPELLIRYENEEAVDDSQLPKDRFSAERLKGVDSTLKIQPAELGDSAVYLCASSLASWEVRSYNEQFFGPGTRLTVL.

The CDR3 DNA reads as TGCGCCAGCAGCCCAGGAACGGGGTTTAACGAGACCCAGTACTTC. Residues: CASSPGTGFNETQYF. The genes are TRBV4-3 and TRBJ2-5, with D perhaps TRBD2 (5 bases). This CDR3 has 15 amino acids. Trimming left V 4 bases short and J 5 bases short, with 17 bases between. The germline V gene encodes CDR1 LGHNA and CDR2 YSLEER.

The chain is built from TRBV19 and TRBJ1-5, with 11 nucleotides matching TRBD1. The CDR3 is 16 amino acids. Germline-derived CDR1 and CDR2 are LNHDA and SQIVND (reference sequence). The V and J ends lost 5 bases and 0 bases, in that order; junction bases with no gene match: 3. The CDR3 nucleotides are TGTGCCAGTAGTGGGGACAGGGGGTATAGCAATCAGCCCCAGCATTTT. It codes for CASSGDRGYSNQPQHF. Full variable domain (remainder filled in from reference TRBV19 and TRBJ1-5): DGGITQSPKYLFRKEGQNVTLSCEQNLNHDAMYWYRQDPGQGLRLIYYSQIVNDFQKGDIAEGYSVSREKKESFPLTVTSAQKNPTAFYLCASSGDRGYSNQPQHFGDGTRLSIL.

The chain has TRBV4-3 and TRBJ2-3; 7 bases fit TRBD2. V shed 0 bases, J shed 3 bases, and the junction held 9 bases outside the gene matches. The CDR3 contains 17 residues. CDR1 and CDR2 (germline): LGHNA, YSLEER. CDR3 DNA: TGCGCCAGCAGCCAAGATTGGGAGGGACTACGAACAGATACGCAGTATTTT. It encodes CASSQDWEGLRTDTQYF.

The chain combines TRBV18 with TRBJ2-1; 9 bases line up with TRBD2. CDR1 KGHSH and CDR2 LQKENI come from the germline V gene. CDR3 length: 16 residues. The V gene end was trimmed by 1 base and the J gene end by 3 bases; junction bases not matched to a gene: 4. DNA of the CDR3: TGTGCCAGCTCACCACTAGCGGGGGTTGGCTACAATGAGCAGTTCTTC. Protein sequence: CASSPLAGVGYNEQFF.

This sequence joins TRBV24-1 and TRBJ1-5; no clear D. CDR3 size: 17 residues. V was trimmed by 1 base and J by 0 bases, leaving 12 bases between them. Germline V gene data show CDR1 as KGHDR and CDR2 as SFDVKD. The CDR3 sequence is CATSDLHSRYSNQPQHF. In nucleotides, the CDR3 is TGTGCCACCAGTGATTTACACAGCCGGTATAGCAATCAGCCCCAGCATTTT.

The chain uses TRBV5-4 and TRBJ2-2; 7 positions agree with TRBD1. Germline CDR1 and CDR2: SGHNT and YYREEE (reference sequence). The V segment lost 2 bases and the J segment 0 bases; nucleotides outside the gene matches: 1. The CDR3 has 15 amino acids. The CDR3 loop is CASSFQGANTGELFF. The CDR3 DNA reads TGTGCCAGCAGCTTTCAGGGGGCGAACACCGGGGAGCTGTTTTTT.

This clone occurred a few times. V and J are TRBV5-6 and TRBJ2-7; 9 bases are a match to TRBD1. The CDR3 contains 14 residues. Germline assignment: CDR1 SGHDT and CDR2 YYEEEE. Unmatched junction bases numbered 7, after V lost 2 bases and J lost 7 bases. CDR3 sequence (DNA): TGTGCCAGCAGCTTCCGGGACAGGGTCGGTGAGCAGTACTTC. Translated: CASSFRDRVGEQYF.

This chain links TRBV5-6 with TRBJ1-1; 11 nucleotides match TRBD1. The CDR3 has 17 residues. Germline V gives CDR1 SGHDT, CDR2 YYEEEE. The J segment lost 0 bases and the V segment lost 3 bases, leaving 7 bases of the junction unmatched. CDR3 loop: CASSSGQGALMNTEAFF. CDR3 sequence (DNA): TGTGCCAGCAGCTCTGGACAGGGGGCTCTCATGAACACTGAAGCTTTCTTT.

This chain links TRBV5-6 with TRBJ1-2, with 8 bases lining up with TRBD1. The CDR3 is 14 amino acids. Germline V gives CDR1 SGHDT, CDR2 YYEEEE. V trimming: 1 base; J trimming: 6 bases; junction bases outside the gene matches: 5. The CDR3 is CASSLFQGANGYTF. CDR3 nucleotides: TGTGCCAGCAGCTTGTTTCAGGGGGCGAATGGCTACACCTTC.

The chain joins TRBV5-1 to TRBJ2-2, with D hard to call. The germline V gene has CDR1 SGHRS and CDR2 YFSETQ. The V gene lost 0 bases and the J gene lost 1 base, with 4 bases spanning the gap. The CDR3 loop spans 14 amino acids. The CDR3 reads CASSLAMNTGELFF. The CDR3 bases are TGCGCCAGCAGCTTGGCCATGAACACCGGGGAGCTGTTTTTT.

The chain has TRBV5-4 and TRBJ2-2, with D tentatively TRBD1 (5 bases). V was trimmed by 3 bases and J by 2 bases, leaving 11 bases between them. The CDR3 sequence is 15 residues long. The V gene's germline CDR1 is SGHNT and CDR2 YYREEE (reference sequence). The CDR3 sequence: CASSSGRANTGELFF. DNA for the CDR3: TGTGCCAGCAGCTCTGGCAGGGCAAACACCGGGGAGCTGTTTTTT.